Given below is one TCR beta chain in context. Its antigen is not identified. Germline CDR1 MDHEN, CDR2 SYDVKM. This CDR3 comprises 12 residues. V was clipped by 7 bases and J by 3 bases; unmatched bases: 3. The data stem from a study of cytomegalovirus exposure and HLA in healthy donors. Study at large: As released early, the data held roughly 85 million unique TCRs from HLA-typed donors.

The PCR employed 60 Vbeta primers together with 13 Jbeta primers. Sequenced by immunoSEQ multiplex PCR; TCRdb stores in-frame clones only, minus some. This sample yields over 100,000 clones, of which over 60% are seen a single time; roughly 3% belongs to the top ten. Notes on the study in general: Most CMV-associated TCR beta chains appeared HLA-restricted in a later analysis.

The TCR sequence derives from a woman between 18 and 30 years old in good health and CMV-seropositive. Sequenced input: PBMCs. V usage is TRBV28 and J usage is TRBJ2-7, with 7 bases aligning to TRBD2. CDR3 amino acids: CASKGGVYEQYF. CDR3 nucleotides: TGTGCCAGCAAGGGAGGGGTCTACGAGCAGTACTTC.